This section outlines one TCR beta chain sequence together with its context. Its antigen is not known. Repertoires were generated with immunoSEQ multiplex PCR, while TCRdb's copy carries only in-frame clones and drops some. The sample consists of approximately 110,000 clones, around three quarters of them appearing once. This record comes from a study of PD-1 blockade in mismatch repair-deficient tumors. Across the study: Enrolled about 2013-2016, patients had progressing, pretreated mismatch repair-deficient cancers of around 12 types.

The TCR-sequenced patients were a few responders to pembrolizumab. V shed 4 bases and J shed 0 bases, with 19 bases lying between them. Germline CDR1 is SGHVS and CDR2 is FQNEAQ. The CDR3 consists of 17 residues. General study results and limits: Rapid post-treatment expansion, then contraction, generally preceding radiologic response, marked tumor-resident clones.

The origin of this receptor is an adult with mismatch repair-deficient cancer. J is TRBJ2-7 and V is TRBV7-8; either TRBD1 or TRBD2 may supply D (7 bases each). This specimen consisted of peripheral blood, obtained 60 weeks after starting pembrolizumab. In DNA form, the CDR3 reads TGTGCCAGCAGCTCCTTGGGGGGGACAGCAATCTCCTACGAGCAGTACTTC. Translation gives CASSSLGGTAISYEQYF.